These T cell receptor beta chains were read from a single sample in a study of sequential checkpoint blockade in melanoma. TCRdb's table, derived via immunoSEQ multiplex PCR, lists solely in-frame clones and lacks some. Found here are 18,000 or so clones, about 69% of them singletons; the top ten hold approximately 17%. The sequencing here drew on CD8+ T cells sorted from blood (inferred from file names), taken from a patient given nivolumab and ipilimumab in sequence. The source of these receptors is a human donor with melanoma. Both conserved end residues are part of each CDR3. D genes are given only for firm matches. Size tells how often a clone was seen (once, few, many) or the class of an expanded clone, and some rows leave it out.

V: TRBV27; size: NA; D: NA; J: TRBJ2-1; DNA: TGTGCCAGCAGTTTAGCGGGGAATGAGCAGTTCTTC; CDR3: CASSLAGNEQFF
V: TRBV6-6; size: NA; D: NA; J: TRBJ2-7; DNA: TGTGCCAGCAGTTACGTCTTCTACGAGCAGTACTTC; CDR3: CASSYVFYEQYF
V: TRBV7-9; size: NA; D: NA; J: TRBJ1-4; DNA: TGTGCCAGCAGCTTACACCCCGCGGGGCCAACTAATGAAAAACTGTTTTTT; CDR3: CASSLHPAGPTNEKLFF
V: TRBV7-2; size: few; D: TRBD2; J: TRBJ2-7; DNA: TGTGCCAGCAGCTTAGGACTAGCGGGGACCTCCTACGAGCAGTACTTC; CDR3: CASSLGLAGTSYEQYF
V: TRBV9; size: NA; D: NA; J: TRBJ2-1; DNA: TGTGCCAGCAGCGTAGGCTACCCAAATGAGCAGTTCTTC; CDR3: CASSVGYPNEQFF
V: TRBV9; size: NA; D: NA; J: TRBJ1-4; DNA: TGTGCCAGCAGCCCAGACGGGATGAAGGAACTGTTTTTT; CDR3: CASSPDGMKELFF
V: TRBV9; size: NA; D: TRBD2; J: TRBJ2-7; DNA: TGTGCCAGCAGCGCTAGCGGGAGGATAAACGAGCAGTACTTC; CDR3: CASSASGRINEQYF
V: TRBV18; size: NA; D: TRBD1; J: TRBJ2-2; DNA: TGTGCCAGCTCACCAACCGGGACAGCCCTTCAAGAGGAGCTGTTTTTT; CDR3: CASSPTGTALQEELFF
V: TRBV27; size: NA; D: NA; J: TRBJ2-1; DNA: TGTGCCAGCAGCCTTGACTCGCCCTACAATGAGCAGTTCTTC; CDR3: CASSLDSPYNEQFF
V: TRBV7-9; size: NA; D: TRBD1; J: TRBJ2-3; DNA: TGTGCCAGCAGCTTCCGGACAGGGGACACAGATACGCAGTATTTT; CDR3: CASSFRTGDTDTQYF
V: TRBV29-1; size: NA; D: NA; J: TRBJ2-7; DNA: TGCAGCGTTGAAGATAGGGGCAGAGATTACGAGCAGTACTTC; CDR3: CSVEDRGRDYEQYF
V: TRBV19; size: once; D: NA; J: TRBJ1-3; DNA: TGTGCCAGTAGTATATTTGCGGCCTCTGGAAACACCATATATTTT; CDR3: CASSIFAASGNTIYF
V: TRBV6-5; size: once; D: NA; J: TRBJ1-1; DNA: TGTGCCAGCAGTTACTCGCTGGGCTGGAACACTGAAGCTTTCTTT; CDR3: CASSYSLGWNTEAFF
V: TRBV13; size: NA; D: NA; J: TRBJ1-3; DNA: TGTGCCAGCAGCTTATGGAGCTCTGGAAACACCATATATTTT; CDR3: CASSLWSSGNTIYF
V: TRBV10-2; size: NA; D: TRBD1; J: TRBJ1-1; DNA: TGCGCCAGCAGCGGACAGGGAACCATTGAAGCTTTCTTT; CDR3: CASSGQGTIEAFF
V: TRBV28; size: NA; D: NA; J: TRBJ2-7; DNA: TGTGCCAGCAGCCGTATTCCAGGGTCAAACACCTACGAGCAGTACTTC; CDR3: CASSRIPGSNTYEQYF
V: TRBV5-4; size: NA; D: TRBD1; J: TRBJ1-2; DNA: TGTGCCAGCAGCTCCGCTCTGGGGACAGGAGGCTACACCTTC; CDR3: CASSSALGTGGYTF
V: TRBV13; size: once; D: TRBD1; J: TRBJ2-7; DNA: TGTGCCAGCAGCGCGGGACAGGGGGGATACGAGCAGTACTTC; CDR3: CASSAGQGGYEQYF
V: TRBV30; size: NA; D: TRBD1; J: TRBJ2-7; DNA: TGTGCCGGCGACAGGGGGAACTCCTACGAGCAGTACTTC; CDR3: CAGDRGNSYEQYF
V: TRBV25-1; size: NA; D: NA; J: TRBJ2-2; DNA: TGTGCCAGCAGTGATTCACAGGTAGACACCGGGGAGCTGTTTTTT; CDR3: CASSDSQVDTGELFF
V: TRBV7-9; size: NA; D: TRBD1; J: TRBJ1-2; DNA: TGTGCCAGCAGCCCAACGGACAGGTATTATGGCTACACCTTC; CDR3: CASSPTDRYYGYTF
V: TRBV13; size: few; D: NA; J: TRBJ1-2; DNA: TGTGCCAGCAGTGTGGGGGACTCAGGCTACACCTTC; CDR3: CASSVGDSGYTF
V: TRBV29-1; size: NA; D: NA; J: TRBJ2-3; DNA: TGCAGCGTTGTTGGGCCTCTGGCGGGATGGGTAGATACGCAGTATTTT; CDR3: CSVVGPLAGWVDTQYF
V: TRBV28; size: NA; D: NA; J: TRBJ1-4; DNA: TGTGCCAGCAGTTTACACGCGCAGGGCGGTGAAAAACTGTTTTTT; CDR3: CASSLHAQGGEKLFF
V: TRBV13; size: few; D: TRBD1; J: TRBJ2-4; DNA: TGTGCCAGCAGCTTAGGGGGACGGGACAGGGAGATCGGGAAGTACTTC; CDR3: CASSLGGRDREIGKYF
V: TRBV19; size: NA; D: NA; J: TRBJ2-1; DNA: TGTGCCAGTAGTGTCGGGGGATCCTACAATGAGCAGTTCTTC; CDR3: CASSVGGSYNEQFF
V: TRBV7-8; size: NA; D: NA; J: TRBJ1-1; DNA: TGTGCCAGCAGCTTACGGGTAGGGGATTCCCTCGGAGCTTTCTTT; CDR3: CASSLRVGDSLGAFF
V: TRBV28; size: NA; D: NA; J: TRBJ2-7; DNA: TGTGCCAGCAGTTTACAGGGTCCGGCCTACGAGCAGTACTTC; CDR3: CASSLQGPAYEQYF
V: TRBV7-8; size: NA; D: NA; J: TRBJ1-4; DNA: TGTGCCAGCAGCTTTTCAGGACAGTTTGCAACTAATGAAAAACTGTTTTTT; CDR3: CASSFSGQFATNEKLFF
V: TRBV7-9; size: NA; D: TRBD2; J: TRBJ2-5; DNA: TGTGCCAGCAGCCCTCAGCGGGGGGGCCTCCGAGAGACCCAGTACTTC; CDR3: CASSPQRGGLRETQYF
V: TRBV4-1; size: NA; D: TRBD1; J: TRBJ1-1; DNA: TGCGCCAGCAGCCAAGCCGTGTGGACAGGGAGGAACACTGAAGCTTTCTTT; CDR3: CASSQAVWTGRNTEAFF
V: TRBV27; size: NA; D: TRBD1; J: TRBJ2-3; DNA: TGTGCCAGCACCCCGACAGGGGGCCCTTCAGATACGCAGTATTTT; CDR3: CASTPTGGPSDTQYF
V: TRBV5-4; size: NA; D: TRBD2; J: TRBJ2-1; DNA: TGTGCCAGCAGCTTCCGGACTAGCGATTATGAGCAGTTCTTC; CDR3: CASSFRTSDYEQFF
V: TRBV11-2; size: few; D: NA; J: TRBJ1-1; DNA: TGTGCCAGCAGCTTCGGGGTTTACACTGAAGCTTTCTTT; CDR3: CASSFGVYTEAFF
V: TRBV6-8; size: NA; D: NA; J: TRBJ1-5; DNA: TGTGCCAGCAGTCGACAGCCAGCCAATCAGCCCCAGCATTTT; CDR3: CASSRQPANQPQHF
V: TRBV27; size: few; D: NA; J: TRBJ1-2; DNA: TGTGCCAGCAGTTTATTAGGGAGCTACGGTGGCTACACCTTC; CDR3: CASSLLGSYGGYTF
V: TRBV7-9; size: NA; D: NA; J: TRBJ2-1; DNA: TGTGCCAGCAGCTTACAGGTTTTTTGGGAGCAGTTCTTC; CDR3: CASSLQVFWEQFF
V: TRBV5-1; size: few; D: NA; J: TRBJ1-4; DNA: TGCGCCAGCAGCCCAGCGGTTCAGACGATCGGACCTAATGAAAAACTGTTTTTT; CDR3: CASSPAVQTIGPNEKLFF
V: TRBV7-6; size: NA; D: NA; J: TRBJ1-1; DNA: TGTGCCAGCAACCCGGGGGGGACTGAAGCTTTCTTT; CDR3: CASNPGGTEAFF
V: TRBV6-4; size: NA; D: NA; J: TRBJ2-1; DNA: TGTGCCAGCAGTGACTCTAGCGGCTCCTACAATGAGCAGTTCTTC; CDR3: CASSDSSGSYNEQFF
V: TRBV27; size: NA; D: TRBD1; J: TRBJ1-1; DNA: TGTGCCAGCAGTTTGACAGGGGTGATCAACACTGAAGCTTTCTTT; CDR3: CASSLTGVINTEAFF
V: TRBV19; size: NA; D: NA; J: TRBJ1-2; DNA: TGTGCCAGTGACTCCTGGGCAGGGGATGGCTACACCTTC; CDR3: CASDSWAGDGYTF
V: TRBV4-1; size: NA; D: NA; J: TRBJ2-7; DNA: TGCGCCAGCAGCCAAGATTGGCAGATGACCTACGAGCAGTACTTC; CDR3: CASSQDWQMTYEQYF
V: TRBV4-1; size: NA; D: TRBD1; J: TRBJ2-7; DNA: TGCGCCAGCAGCCAAGGACAGGGAGTCTACGAGCAGTACTTC; CDR3: CASSQGQGVYEQYF
V: TRBV2; size: NA; D: TRBD2; J: TRBJ2-1; DNA: TGTGCCAGCAGTGAAGTTAGTCTAGCGGGGGTCGATGAGCAGTTCTTC; CDR3: CASSEVSLAGVDEQFF
V: TRBV9; size: NA; D: NA; J: TRBJ2-7; DNA: TGTGCCAGCAGCGCCCAAGAGACAGCGATCTACGAGCAGTACTTC; CDR3: CASSAQETAIYEQYF
V: TRBV6-1; size: NA; D: TRBD1; J: TRBJ2-7; DNA: TGTGCCAGCAGCGAAGAGCCTGGGACAGCCTACGAGCAGTACTTC; CDR3: CASSEEPGTAYEQYF
V: TRBV19; size: NA; D: NA; J: TRBJ2-2; DNA: TGTGCCAGTAGTCCCGTCGAGACCGGGGAGCTGTTTTTT; CDR3: CASSPVETGELFF
V: TRBV4-3; size: NA; D: TRBD2; J: TRBJ2-1; DNA: TGCGCCAGCAGCCATGCTAGCGGGTCACACAATGAGCAGTTCTTC; CDR3: CASSHASGSHNEQFF
V: TRBV7-3; size: NA; D: NA; J: TRBJ1-5; DNA: TGTGCCACCTCAAGGGACTTAAATCAGCCCCAGCATTTT; CDR3: CATSRDLNQPQHF
V: TRBV6-6; size: few; D: TRBD1; J: TRBJ1-2; DNA: TGTGCCAGCAGTACCCGGACAGGGCGAGCGGATGGCTACACCTTC; CDR3: CASSTRTGRADGYTF
V: TRBV5-4; size: NA; D: TRBD1; J: TRBJ2-5; DNA: TGTGCCAGCAGCATCGGACAGGGACAGACCCAGTACTTC; CDR3: CASSIGQGQTQYF
V: TRBV4-1; size: NA; D: TRBD2; J: TRBJ2-1; DNA: TGCGCCAGCAGCCATGGGACTAGCGGGGGGGGGATCTACAATGAGCAGTTCTTC; CDR3: CASSHGTSGGGIYNEQFF
V: TRBV28; size: NA; D: NA; J: TRBJ2-7; DNA: TGTGCCAGCAGTTTGTGGGACTCTTCCTCCTACGAGCAGTACTTC; CDR3: CASSLWDSSSYEQYF
V: TRBV7-9; size: NA; D: NA; J: TRBJ2-7; DNA: TGTGCCAGCAGCTGGGTCTACAGGGCCTACGAGCAGTACTTC; CDR3: CASSWVYRAYEQYF
V: TRBV28; size: NA; D: TRBD2; J: TRBJ2-3; DNA: TGTGCCAGCAGTGGACTAGCGGGAGAAAAGACAGATACGCAGTATTTT; CDR3: CASSGLAGEKTDTQYF
V: TRBV27; size: NA; D: TRBD2; J: TRBJ2-1; DNA: TGTGCCAGCAGAGTTTACGGGGCTAGCGGGGGGTACTGGAATGAGCAGTTCTTC; CDR3: CASRVYGASGGYWNEQFF